The T cell receptor (beta chain) under discussion was sequenced for a study of post-analysis software for immune sequencing data. Study information: Clinical courses comprised relapsing-remitting, secondary progressive and progressive-relapsing multiple sclerosis.

Unique molecular identifiers were built into the TCR beta cDNA libraries. Between 1 and 10 million T cells gave rise to hundreds of thousands of cDNA molecules. TCRdb processed the PCR reads anew with MiXCR; each CDR3 protein has one entry. The sample has hundreds of thousands of distinct CDR3 sequences, 45% seen once; the top ten hold about 12%. General study findings and limits: Higher frequency in patients than in controls was seen for about five TRBV segments, with TRBV5-6, TRBV5-1 and TRBV20-1 among them. When compared against controls, multiple sclerosis patients showed significantly lower normalized Chao1 diversity.

Notes on this clonotype: Its antigen is still unknown.

The germline V gene encodes CDR1 SGHRS and CDR2 YFSETQ. This CDR3 comprises 15 residues. V lost 0 bases, J lost 7 bases, and 17 bases lay in between. This chain links TRBV5-1 with TRBJ2-7, with D perhaps matching TRBD1 (5 bases). Sequencing was carried out using blood. The clonotype was recovered from a girl between 10 and 17 years old with multiple sclerosis. The CDR3, as DNA: TGCGCCAGCAGCTTGGCTGGGGCAGGGTTTGGAGAGCAGTACTTC. It yields the protein CASSLAGAGFGEQYF.